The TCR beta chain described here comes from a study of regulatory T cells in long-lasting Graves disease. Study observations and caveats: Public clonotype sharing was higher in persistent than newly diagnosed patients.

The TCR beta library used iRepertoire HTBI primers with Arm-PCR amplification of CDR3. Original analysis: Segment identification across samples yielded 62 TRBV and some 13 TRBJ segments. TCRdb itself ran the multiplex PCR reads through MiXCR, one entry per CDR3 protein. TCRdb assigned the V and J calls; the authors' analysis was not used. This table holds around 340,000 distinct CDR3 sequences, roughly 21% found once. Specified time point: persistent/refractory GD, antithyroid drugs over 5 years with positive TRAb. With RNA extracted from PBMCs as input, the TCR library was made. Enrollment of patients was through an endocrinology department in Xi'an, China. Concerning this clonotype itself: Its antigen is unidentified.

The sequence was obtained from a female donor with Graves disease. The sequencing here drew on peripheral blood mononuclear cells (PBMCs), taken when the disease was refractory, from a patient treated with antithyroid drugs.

This CDR3 reads CASSYNGGTGEEEQYF. DNA of the CDR3: TGTGCCAGCTCGTATAACGGGGGGACTGGCGAGGAAGAGCAGTACTTC. This sequence joins TRBV18 and TRBJ2-7, with 7 bases identical to TRBD2. Germline CDR1 KGHSH, CDR2 LQKENI. There are 16 residues in the CDR3. V gave up 6 bases and J gave up 7 bases; unmatched junction bases: 18.